This T cell receptor beta chain was identified in a study of CDR3 diversity in severe acne. Germline values: CDR1 SGHNT, CDR2 YENEEA. This CDR3 region has 16 residues. The V segment lost 5 bases and the J segment 2 bases; nucleotides outside the gene matches: 12. Via MiXCR, TCRdb re-called the PCR reads, giving one row per CDR3 protein. The table lists around 85,000 distinct CDR3 sequences, under 55% of them singletons, with under 14% in the top ten. Material for sequencing was blood. This sequence joins TRBV11-3 and TRBJ2-7; 7 nucleotides match TRBD1. This clonotype was obtained from a male donor with severe acne vulgaris. CDR3 coding DNA: TGTGCCAGCAGCCCTTACGAGGGACAGAGAACCTACGAGCAGTACTTC. Residues: CASSPYEGQRTYEQYF.